This T cell receptor beta chain was sequenced during a study of vaccination and CD4 T cells after COVID-19. About the research overall: Two Hispanic individuals were among six male and four female convalescent patients. Points from the study as a whole: Vaccine-specific clones in convalescent patients were spike mono-reactive in 304 of 307 cases.

As to this clonotype: Its antigen is not identified.

The assay that was used to sequence DNA from cultured CD4+ T cells was the Oncomine TCR Beta short-read assay. TCRdb independently ran MiXCR on the PCR reads; one entry per CDR3 protein. The sample has 5,500 to 8,500 distinct CDR3 sequences, around 33% seen once. The treatment here: 10-day PBMC culture with coronavirus spike peptide pools or control peptides (ViraFEST assay). Before the COVID-19 pandemic (2011-2018), CD4+ T cells were obtained from the unexposed donor. Sequencing was done on a sample of CD4+ T cells from blood, cultured in vitro. The receptor was isolated from a human donor in good health.

CDR3 residues: CSARVGGDGVQWEQFF. Written as DNA, the CDR3 is TGCAGTGCTAGAGTTGGAGGGGATGGAGTACAATGGGAGCAGTTCTTC. This rearrangement joins TRBV20-1 to TRBJ2-1, with D maybe TRBD2 (6 bases). The V gene lost 1 base and the J gene lost 10 bases, with 23 bases spanning the gap. The CDR3 has 16 residues. The germline V gene has CDR1 DFQATT and CDR2 SNEGSKA (reference sequence).